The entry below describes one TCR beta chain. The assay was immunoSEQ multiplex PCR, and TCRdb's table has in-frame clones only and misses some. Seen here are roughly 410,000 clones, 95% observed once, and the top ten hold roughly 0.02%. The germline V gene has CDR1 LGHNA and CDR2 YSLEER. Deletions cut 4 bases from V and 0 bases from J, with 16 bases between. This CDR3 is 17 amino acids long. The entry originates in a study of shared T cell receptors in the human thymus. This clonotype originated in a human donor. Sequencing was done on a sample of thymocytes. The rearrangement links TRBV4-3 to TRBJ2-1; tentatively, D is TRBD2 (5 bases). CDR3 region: CASSLNKEEPSYNEQFF. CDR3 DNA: TGCGCCAGCAGCCTAAATAAGGAGGAGCCCTCCTACAATGAGCAGTTCTTC.